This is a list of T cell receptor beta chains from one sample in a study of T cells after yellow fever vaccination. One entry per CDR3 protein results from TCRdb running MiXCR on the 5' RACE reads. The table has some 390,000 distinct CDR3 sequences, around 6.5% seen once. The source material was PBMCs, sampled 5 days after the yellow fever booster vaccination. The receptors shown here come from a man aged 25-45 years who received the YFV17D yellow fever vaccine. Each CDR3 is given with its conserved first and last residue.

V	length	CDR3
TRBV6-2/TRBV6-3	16	CASSPTSGASYNEQFF
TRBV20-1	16	CSARSPGTGRNQPQHF
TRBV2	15	CASTEDNPSYNEQFF
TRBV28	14	CASSFGGPRYGYTF
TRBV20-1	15	CSATTGTGYNSPLHF
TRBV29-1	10	CSGSNTEAFF
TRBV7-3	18	CASSLTFAAGGVSETQYF
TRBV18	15	CASSPGLPGNQPQHF
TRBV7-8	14	CASSGTGVIGELFF
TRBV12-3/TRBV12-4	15	CASTFGAGGSGKLFF
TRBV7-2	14	CASSLGASWGEQYF
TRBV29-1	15	CSEGMGLGLSPEQYF
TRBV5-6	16	CASSRSAGGPTGELFF
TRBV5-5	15	CASNSGPSGANVLTF
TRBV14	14	CASSQRTGRGTQYF
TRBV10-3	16	CAMPKGDLGAKNIQYF
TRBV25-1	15	CASSGGRQGTYGYTF
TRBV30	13	CAWSVLGLDEAFF
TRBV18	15	CASSPGTNRGETQYF
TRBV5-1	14	CASGTTGGFEKLFF
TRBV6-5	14	CASSYFTGNTEAFF
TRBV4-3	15	CASSQSRDYGAEQYF
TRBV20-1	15	CSGLRRRASTDTQYF
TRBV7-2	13	CASSLFHNQPQHF
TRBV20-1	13	CSARRTGKGEQFF
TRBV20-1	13	CSATNRGGAEAFF
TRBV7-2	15	CASSYRGMGNQPQHF
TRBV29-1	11	CSVERLNEQFF
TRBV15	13	CATSTQLNQPLHF
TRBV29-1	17	CSVEDPLGLSSGNTIYF
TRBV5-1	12	CASTWGRHEQYF
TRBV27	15	CASSLSEARGETQYF